The entry below describes one TCR beta chain. It was patients with CD8+CD57+ cell expansion by flow cytometry who were chosen for sequencing. These data come from a study of CD8+CD57+ T cells in acquired aplastic anemia. TCR beta VDJ and CDR3 profiling used genomic DNA as template. TCRdb processed the reads anew with MiXCR; each CDR3 protein has one entry. This sample has 150,000 to 200,000 distinct CDR3 sequences, with roughly 48% found just once. The CDR3 has 15 residues. CDR1 SGHTS and CDR2 YDEGEE come from the germline V gene. V lost 4 bases and J lost 2, with 15 bases in between. The chain combines TRBV5-8 with TRBJ1-2; D might be TRBD1 (6 bases). Sequences were obtained from sorted CD4+, CD8+, or CD8+CD57+ T cells (not recorded which) from PBMCs. The receptor was isolated from a human donor with aplastic anemia. The CDR3 DNA reads as TGTGCCAGCAGCGTACCGATACAGGGCAACTATGGCTACACCTTC. Amino acid sequence: CASSVPIQGNYGYTF. Combining the CDR3 with reference TRBV5-8 and TRBJ1-2 gives the whole variable domain EAGVTQSPTHLIKTRGQQATLRCSPISGHTSVYWYQQALGLGLQFLLWYDEGEERNRGNFPPRFSGRQFPNYSSELNVNALELEDSALYLCASSVPIQGNYGYTFGSGTRLTVV.